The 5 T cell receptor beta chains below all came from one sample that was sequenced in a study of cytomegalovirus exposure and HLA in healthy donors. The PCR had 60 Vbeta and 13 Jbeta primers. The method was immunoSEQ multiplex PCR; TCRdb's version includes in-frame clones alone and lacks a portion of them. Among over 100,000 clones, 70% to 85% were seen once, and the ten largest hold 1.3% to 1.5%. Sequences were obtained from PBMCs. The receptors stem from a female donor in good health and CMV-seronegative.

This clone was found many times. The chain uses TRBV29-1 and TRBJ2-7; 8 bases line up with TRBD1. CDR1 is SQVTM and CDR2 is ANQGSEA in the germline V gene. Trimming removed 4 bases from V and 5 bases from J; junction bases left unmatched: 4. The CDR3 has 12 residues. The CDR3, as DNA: TGCAGCGTTGGGGGGACAGGACACGAGCAGTACTTC. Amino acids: CSVGGTGHEQYF.

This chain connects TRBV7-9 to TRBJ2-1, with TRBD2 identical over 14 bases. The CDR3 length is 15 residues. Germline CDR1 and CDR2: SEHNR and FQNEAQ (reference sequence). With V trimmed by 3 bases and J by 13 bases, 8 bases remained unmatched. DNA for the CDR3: TGTGCCAGCAGCTTCTCCGGGGGACTAGCGGGAGTTCAGTTCTTC. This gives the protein CASSFSGGLAGVQFF.

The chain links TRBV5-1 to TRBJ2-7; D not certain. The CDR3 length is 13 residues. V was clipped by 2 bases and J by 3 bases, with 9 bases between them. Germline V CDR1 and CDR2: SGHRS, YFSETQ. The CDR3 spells CASSLSHLYEQYF. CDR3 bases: TGCGCCAGCAGCTTAAGCCACCTCTACGAGCAGTACTTC.

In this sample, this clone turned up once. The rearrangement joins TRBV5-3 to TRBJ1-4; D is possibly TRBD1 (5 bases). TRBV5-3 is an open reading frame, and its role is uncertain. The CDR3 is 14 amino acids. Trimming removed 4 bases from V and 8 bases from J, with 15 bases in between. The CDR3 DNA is TGTGCCAGAAGCCGCGGGGACCTCGAGGAAAAACTGTTTTTT. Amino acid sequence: CARSRGDLEEKLFF.

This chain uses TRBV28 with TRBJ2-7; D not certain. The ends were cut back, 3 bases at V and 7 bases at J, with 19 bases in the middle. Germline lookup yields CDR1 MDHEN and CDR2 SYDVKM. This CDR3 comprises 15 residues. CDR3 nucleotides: TGTGCCAGCAGTTTTCTAGGCAGTTCATTAAGGGAGCAGTACTTC. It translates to CASSFLGSSLREQYF.